The 18 T cell receptor beta chains listed next were all sequenced from one sample in a study of beta chain features in type 1 diabetes (dated by TCRdb to between 2017 and 2018). Receptor amplification or capture employed the immunoSEQ multiplex PCR assay. The entire isolated RNA was reverse transcribed using the High Capacity cDNA Reverse Transcription Kit, and thus expressed TCRB transcripts were sequenced. This is the immuneACCESS table as TCRdb keeps it, with only in-frame sequences that have V and J called. A part of the clones is gone; compared with another copy, unresolved V genes explain less than half, and the rest is unexplained. Within this sample are about 450,000 clones, with roughly an eighth of them counted one time only. The top ten hold more than 0.045% of the sample. Sequencing input: naive CD4+ T cells from blood. According to the study, the label for this sample's cell subset or site signals: true naive CD4+ T cells. The receptors derive from a woman aged 18 to 35 in good health.

This rearrangement joins TRBV9 to TRBJ2-2; D remains ambiguous. Germline loops: CDR1 SGDLS, CDR2 YYNGEE. The CDR3 extends over 14 amino acids. The ends were cut back, 3 bases at V and 5 bases at J, with 11 bases in the middle. CDR3 sequence: CASSAYQGTGELFF. The CDR3 DNA reads TGTGCCAGCAGCGCCTACCAAGGTACCGGGGAGCTGTTTTTT.

Note on this clone: The same CDR3 is also encoded by other DNA sequences in this sample. The rearrangement links TRBV4-2 to TRBJ2-1, with TRBD2 identical over 12 bases. V was clipped by 1 base and J by 7 bases; unmatched bases: 2. Germline CDR1 and CDR2: LGHNA and YNFKEQ. The length of the CDR3 is 15 residues. CDR3 protein: CASSQGLAGVNEQFF. The CDR3 region has the DNA TGTGCCAGCAGCCAAGGACTAGCGGGAGTAAATGAGCAGTTCTTC.

This clone has only a few counts. The chain couples TRBV6-6 to TRBJ1-6; D unresolved. V lost 6 bases and J lost 4, with 4 bases in between. Per the germline V gene, CDR1 is MNHNY and CDR2 is SVGAGI (reference sequence). The CDR3 loop spans 12 amino acids. CDR3 in amino acids: CASSSYNSPLHF. The DNA of the CDR3 is TGTGCCAGCAGCTCATATAATTCACCCCTCCACTTT.

The gene calls are TRBV7-2 and TRBJ1-2; 7 bases line up with TRBD1. In germline, CDR1 is SGHTA, CDR2 FQGNSA. The CDR3 sequence is 15 residues long. V was pared by 5 bases and J by 0 bases, with 6 bases of the junction left unmatched. The chain's CDR3 is CASSPPGGSNYGYTF. In DNA, the CDR3 is TGTGCCAGCAGCCCACCAGGGGGATCTAACTATGGCTACACCTTC.

CDR3 sequence: CASSHPGTFNTQYF. The CDR3 nucleotides are TGCGCCAGCAGCCACCCCGGGACATTTAATACGCAGTATTTT. The rearrangement uses TRBV4-1 and TRBJ2-3; D may be TRBD1 (6 bases). V lost 3 bases, J lost 7 bases, and 14 bases lay in between. This CDR3 region has 14 residues. Germline V lookup: CDR1 MGHRA, CDR2 YSYEKL.

The chain recombines TRBV7-3 with TRBJ2-5, with 7 positions matching TRBD1. CDR1 is SGHTA, CDR2 FQGTGA, per germline. This CDR3 spans 15 amino acids. V lost 4 bases, J lost 6 bases, and 11 bases stayed unmatched. The CDR3 coding sequence is TGTGCCAGCAGCTCCGACGGACACAGGGGACAGACCCAGTACTTC. The encoded protein is CASSSDGHRGQTQYF.

This clone was detected only a few times. This sample includes further DNA sequences coding for the same CDR3. V and J are TRBV7-2 and TRBJ2-2; D uncertain. V shed 0 bases and J shed 7 bases, with 3 bases lying between them. The CDR3 runs to 12 residues. Germline V lookup: CDR1 SGHTA, CDR2 FQGNSA. Written as DNA, the CDR3 is TGTGCCAGCAGCTTAGCGCTCGGGGAGCTGTTTTTT. Its translation is CASSLALGELFF.

The rearrangement joins TRBV5-6 to TRBJ1-3; 8 positions agree with TRBD1. CDR3 length: 15 residues. Germline V gene sequence: CDR1 SGHDT, CDR2 YYEEEE. Trimming removed 4 bases from V and 2 bases from J; junction bases left unmatched: 5. The CDR3 DNA follows: TGTGCCAGCAGCAGACAGGGGAAGGCTGGAAACACCATATATTTT. Translated: CASSRQGKAGNTIYF. Combining the CDR3 with reference TRBV5-6 and TRBJ1-3 gives the whole variable domain DAGVTQSPTHLIKTRGQQVTLRCSPKSGHDTVSWYQQALGQGPQFIFQYYEEEERQRGNFPDRFSGHQFPNYSSELNVNALLLGDSALYLCASSRQGKAGNTIYFGEGSWLTVV.

This clone was counted only a few times. The J gene is TRBJ2-3, the V gene TRBV19, with D possibly TRBD1 on 6 matching bases. The CDR3 has 16 residues. CDR1 and CDR2 from the germline V gene are LNHDA and SQIVND (reference sequence). V was shortened by 0 bases and J by 0 bases, with 10 bases between the two germline ends. CDR3 amino acids: CASSIDQTGSTDTQYF. CDR3 sequence (DNA): TGTGCCAGTAGTATAGATCAAACAGGGAGCACAGATACGCAGTATTTT.

This chain joins TRBV19 and TRBJ2-2; D might be TRBD2 (5 bases). The CDR3 is 16 amino acids. Trimming left V 6 bases short and J 2 bases short, with 16 bases between. Germline V lookup: CDR1 LNHDA, CDR2 SQIVND (reference sequence). CDR3 loop: CASSRSGKRNTGELFF. The CDR3 region has the DNA TGTGCCAGTAGCAGATCGGGGAAGCGAAACACCGGGGAGCTGTTTTTT.

This chain joins TRBV5-5 and TRBJ1-2; 9 positions agree with TRBD1. Germline V gives CDR1 SGHKS, CDR2 YYEKEE (reference sequence). This CDR3 spans 14 amino acids. V shed 0 bases and J 7 bases; nucleotides not matched to a gene: 4. The CDR3 nucleotides are TGTGCCAGCAGCTTGGACAGGGGGCTCCGTGGCTACACCTTC. Translated: CASSLDRGLRGYTF.

This clone has a handful of counts. The chain is built from TRBV27 and TRBJ1-1; maybe TRBD1 (6 bases). This CDR3 contains 14 residues. Trimming left V 2 bases short and J 4 bases short, with 11 bases between. Per the germline V gene, CDR1 is MNHEY and CDR2 is SMNVEV (reference sequence). The CDR3 nucleotides read TGTGCCAGCAGTTTAGTGCAGGGGATCACTGAAGCTTTCTTT. Protein sequence: CASSLVQGITEAFF.

The chain has TRBV4-3 and TRBJ2-6; perhaps TRBD2 as D (6 bases). The germline V and J ends were trimmed by 4 bases and 1 base, with 17 bases remaining between them. The CDR3 contains 18 residues. Germline V gives CDR1 LGHNA, CDR2 YSLEER. CDR3 protein: CASSLGGPVFSGANVLTF. DNA of the CDR3: TGCGCCAGCAGCCTAGGAGGGCCAGTCTTTTCTGGGGCCAACGTCCTGACTTTC.

This clone was found a few times. The J gene is TRBJ1-1, the V gene TRBV7-9; 7 bases align to TRBD1. Trimming took 3 bases from V and 1 from J; bases not matched to a gene: 5. Germline V lookup: CDR1 SEHNR, CDR2 FQNEAQ (reference sequence). This CDR3 is 15 amino acids long. CDR3 amino acids: CASSLDRQGNTEAFF. DNA for the CDR3: TGTGCCAGCAGCTTGGATAGACAGGGGAACACTGAAGCTTTCTTT.

V gene TRBV4-3 combines with J gene TRBJ2-3; D perhaps matches TRBD1 (6 bases). With 2 bases removed from V and 3 bases from J, the gap between germline ends came to 9 bases. This CDR3 spans 14 amino acids. CDR1 and CDR2 from the germline V gene are LGHNA and YSLEER. CDR3: CASSQTDSTDTQYF. The CDR3 nucleotides are TGCGCCAGCAGCCAAACGGACAGTACAGATACGCAGTATTTT.

V is TRBV9 and J is TRBJ1-5; D gene ambiguous. Trimming took 3 bases from V and 0 from J, leaving 7 bases between them. Germline assignment: CDR1 SGDLS and CDR2 YYNGEE. There are 14 residues in the CDR3. CDR3 DNA sequence: TGTGCCAGCAGCGCCGGGCCTAGCAATCAGCCCCAGCATTTT. It specifies CASSAGPSNQPQHF.

The sample holds a few counts of this clone. The chain uses TRBV2 and TRBJ1-5; a possible D gene is TRBD1 (6 bases). Trimming left V 6 bases short and J 5 bases short, with 14 bases between. This CDR3 contains 14 residues. Germline V gene lookup returns CDR1 SNHLY and CDR2 FYNNEI. The CDR3 DNA sequence: TGTGCCAGCAGCCTGGACAGCCTGTATCAGCCCCAGCATTTT. Translation gives CASSLDSLYQPQHF.

The V call is TRBV15, the J call TRBJ2-1; D call uncertain. V was shortened by 0 bases and J by 5 bases, with 8 bases between the two germline ends. CDR3 size: 14 residues. CDR1 is LNHNV, CDR2 YYDKDF, per germline (reference sequence). For the CDR3, the DNA is TGTGCCACCAGCAGAGAATGGTCAGACAATGAGCAGTTCTTC. Its protein is CATSREWSDNEQFF.